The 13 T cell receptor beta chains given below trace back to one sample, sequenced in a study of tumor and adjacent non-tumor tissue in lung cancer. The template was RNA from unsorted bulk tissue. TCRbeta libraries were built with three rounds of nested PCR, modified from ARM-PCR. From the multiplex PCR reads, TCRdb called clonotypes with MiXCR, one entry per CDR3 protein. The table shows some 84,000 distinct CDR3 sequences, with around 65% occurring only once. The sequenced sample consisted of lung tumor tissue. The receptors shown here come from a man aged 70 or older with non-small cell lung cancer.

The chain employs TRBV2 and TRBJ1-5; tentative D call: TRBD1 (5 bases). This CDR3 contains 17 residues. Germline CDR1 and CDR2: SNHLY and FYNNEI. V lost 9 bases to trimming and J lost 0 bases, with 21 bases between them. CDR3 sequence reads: CARTQLGGGYSNQPQHF. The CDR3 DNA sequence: TGTGCCAGGACTCAACTGGGGGGGGGATATAGCAATCAGCCCCAGCATTTT.

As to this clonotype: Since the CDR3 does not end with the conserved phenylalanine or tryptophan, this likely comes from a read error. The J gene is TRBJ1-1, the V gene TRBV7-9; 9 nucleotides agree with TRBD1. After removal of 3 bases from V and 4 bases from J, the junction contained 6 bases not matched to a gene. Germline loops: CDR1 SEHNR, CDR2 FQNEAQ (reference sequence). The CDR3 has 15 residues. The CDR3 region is CASSFHRGRFTEAFL. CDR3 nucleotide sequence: TGTGCCAGCAGCTTCCACAGGGGGCGGTTCACTGAAGCTTTCCTT.

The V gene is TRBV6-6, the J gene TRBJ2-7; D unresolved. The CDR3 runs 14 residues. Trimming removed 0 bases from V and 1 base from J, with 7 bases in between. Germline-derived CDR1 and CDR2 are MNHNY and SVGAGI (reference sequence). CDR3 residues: CASSYSGRSYEQYF. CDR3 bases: TGTGCCAGCAGTTACTCCGGACGATCCTACGAGCAGTACTTC.

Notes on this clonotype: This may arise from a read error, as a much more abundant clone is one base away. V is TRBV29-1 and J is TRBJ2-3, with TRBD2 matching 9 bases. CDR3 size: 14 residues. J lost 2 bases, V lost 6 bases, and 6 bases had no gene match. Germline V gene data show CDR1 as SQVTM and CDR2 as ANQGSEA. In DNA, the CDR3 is TGCAGCGTGATACTAGCGGGCCTCACAGATACGCAGTATTTT. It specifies CSVILAGLTDTQYF.

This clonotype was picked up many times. The CDR3 DNA reads as TGCGCCAGCAGCTTGGGGCAGGGGGCAAACACCATATATTTT. As protein: CASSLGQGANTIYF. The chain uses TRBV5-1 and TRBJ1-3; 8 bases map to TRBD1. Germline CDR1 reads SGHRS; CDR2 reads YFSETQ. J lost 6 bases, V lost 0 bases, and 2 bases had no gene match. The CDR3 contains 14 residues.

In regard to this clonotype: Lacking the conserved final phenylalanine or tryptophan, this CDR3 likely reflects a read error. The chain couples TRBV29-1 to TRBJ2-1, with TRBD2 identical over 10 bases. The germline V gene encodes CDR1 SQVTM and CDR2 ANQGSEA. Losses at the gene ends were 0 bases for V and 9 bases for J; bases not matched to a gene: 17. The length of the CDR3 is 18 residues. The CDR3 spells CSVEDGQVRPAGGSEQFL. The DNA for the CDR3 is TGCAGCGTTGAAGATGGGCAGGTACGACCAGCGGGAGGGAGTGAGCAGTTCTTA.

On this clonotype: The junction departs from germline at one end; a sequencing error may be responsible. The CDR3 spells CASSSEAVAARELYF. CDR3 in DNA: TGTGCCAGCAGCTCAGAAGCGGTTGCGGCCAGGGAACTGTATTTT. This chain uses TRBV11-2 with TRBJ2-2; TRBD1 or TRBD2 may be the D gene (5 bases each). CDR3 size: 15 residues. Germline CDR1 SGHAT, CDR2 FQNNGV.

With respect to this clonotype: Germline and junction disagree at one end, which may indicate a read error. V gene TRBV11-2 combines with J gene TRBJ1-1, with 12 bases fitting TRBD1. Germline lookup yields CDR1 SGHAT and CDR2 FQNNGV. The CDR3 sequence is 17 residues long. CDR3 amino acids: CGSSLVGDRGQHTEAFF. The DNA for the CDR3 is TGTGGCAGCAGCTTAGTCGGGGACAGGGGGCAGCACACTGAAGCTTTCTTT.

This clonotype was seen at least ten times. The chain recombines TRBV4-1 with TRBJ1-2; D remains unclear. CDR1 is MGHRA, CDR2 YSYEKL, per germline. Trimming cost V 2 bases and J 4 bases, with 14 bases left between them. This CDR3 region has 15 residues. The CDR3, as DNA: TGCGCCAGCAGCCAATCATTAGGGTTCATCTATGGCTACACCTTC. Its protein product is CASSQSLGFIYGYTF.

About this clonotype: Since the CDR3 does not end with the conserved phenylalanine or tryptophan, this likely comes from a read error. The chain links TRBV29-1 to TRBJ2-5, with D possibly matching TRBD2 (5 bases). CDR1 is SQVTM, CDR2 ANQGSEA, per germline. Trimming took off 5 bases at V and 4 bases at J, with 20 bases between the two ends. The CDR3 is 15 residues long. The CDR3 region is CSVSSSGEYLETQYL. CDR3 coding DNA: TGCAGCGTTTCATCATCCGGGGAATACCTAGAGACCCAGTACTTA.

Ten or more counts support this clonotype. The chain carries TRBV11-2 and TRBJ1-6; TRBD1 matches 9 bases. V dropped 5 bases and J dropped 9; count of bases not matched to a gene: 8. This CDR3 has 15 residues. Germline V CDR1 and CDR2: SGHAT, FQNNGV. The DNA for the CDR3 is TGTGCCAGCAGCGCTAGGGACAGGGTATTTTCACCCCTCCACTTT. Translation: CASSARDRVFSPLHF.

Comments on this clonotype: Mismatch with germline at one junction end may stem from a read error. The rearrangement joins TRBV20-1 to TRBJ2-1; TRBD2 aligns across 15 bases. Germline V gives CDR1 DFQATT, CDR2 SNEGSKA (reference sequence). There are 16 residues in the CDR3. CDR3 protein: CSAGLAGGSSHNEQFF. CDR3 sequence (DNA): TGCAGTGCTGGACTAGCGGGGGGGAGCTCCCACAATGAGCAGTTCTTC.

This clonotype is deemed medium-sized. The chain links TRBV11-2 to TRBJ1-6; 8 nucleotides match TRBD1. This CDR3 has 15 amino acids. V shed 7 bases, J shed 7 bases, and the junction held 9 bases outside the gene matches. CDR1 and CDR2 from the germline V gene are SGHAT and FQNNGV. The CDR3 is CASNSRDRPNSPLHF. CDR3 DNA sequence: TGTGCCAGCAACTCCCGGGACAGGCCGAATTCACCCCTCCACTTT. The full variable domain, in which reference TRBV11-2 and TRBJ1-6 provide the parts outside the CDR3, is EAGVAQSPRYKIIEKRQSVAFWCNPISGHATLYWYQQILGQGPKLLIQFQNNGVVDDSQLPKDRFSAERLKGVDSTLKIQPAKLEDSAVYLCASNSRDRPNSPLHFGNGTRLTVT.